This T cell receptor beta chain came from a study of CD8 T cells in ankylosing spondylitis. For this clonotype: Its antigen is unknown.

The study's findings and limits: Clones tied to disease were said to be significantly enriched in matched ankylosing spondylitis synovial fluid. Reactive arthritis synovial fluid and blood were previously reported to contain some motif variants. Made up of eight highly homologous variants, a TCR beta motif appeared characteristic of ankylosing spondylitis blood.

TCRdb reanalysed the 5' RACE reads using MiXCR and keeps one entry per CDR3 protein. The sample holds around 130,000 distinct CDR3 sequences, roughly 8.8% seen once. Per the germline V gene, CDR1 is SGHTA and CDR2 is FQGNSA. This CDR3 is 16 amino acids long. Unmatched junction bases numbered 7, after V lost 5 bases and J lost 1 base. This sequence was found in a male donor with ankylosing spondylitis or in good health (not recorded which). Sequenced sample: blood, either unsorted or a sorted T cell fraction (not recorded which). V gene TRBV7-2 combines with J gene TRBJ2-7, with TRBD1 identical over 11 bases. The CDR3 DNA reads TGTGCCAGCAGCCTCCGGACAGGGGGCGAATCCTACGAGCAGTACTTC. It yields the protein CASSLRTGGESYEQYF.